This is a list of T cell receptor beta chains from one sample in a study of human T cells and chemical hapten exposure. Each CDR3 protein gets one entry after TCRdb re-called the RACE reads with MiXCR. The repertoire consists of around 360,000 distinct CDR3 sequences, with around 6% occurring once and the leading ten covering about 5.6%. The specimen was whole blood, collected in connection with sensitization to the hapten diphenylcyclopropenone (DPC). The source is a woman aged 18 to 35 with alopecia areata. Some clones in this sample may be carry-over from other donors' samples. CDR3s include the opening cysteine and the closing phenylalanine or tryptophan. The listing skips clone size in some rows; elsewhere it reads once, few, many or a size class.

v_gene	abundance	j_gene	CDR3aa
TRBV5-1	NA	TRBJ1-1	CASSLATAVNTEAFF
TRBV6-2/TRBV6-3	NA	TRBJ2-3	CASSYDERTDTQYF
TRBV12-3/TRBV12-4	NA	TRBJ2-1	CASSLRRGGGEQFF
TRBV7-2	few	TRBJ2-3	CASSLIGRADTQYF
TRBV6-5	many	TRBJ1-3	CASSYSREAGNTIYF
TRBV6-1	many	TRBJ1-1	CASRGSGTGLMMNTEAFF
TRBV4-1	NA	TRBJ2-2	CASSRDRKTGELFF
TRBV24-1	medium-sized	TRBJ1-4	CATSGLGPGQGHEKLFF
TRBV2	NA	TRBJ1-2	CASAWGPADYGYTF
TRBV7-2	NA	TRBJ1-3	CASRKGRDGNTIYF
TRBV6-2/TRBV6-3	NA	TRBJ2-1	CASSRRGGYNEQFF
TRBV4-3	NA	TRBJ2-3	CASSQDHYGSDLQQYF
TRBV7-2	many	TRBJ1-1	CASSLEKGNTEAFF
TRBV4-2	NA	TRBJ1-5	CASSQDHNVGQPQHF
TRBV12-3/TRBV12-4	NA	TRBJ2-4	CASSLGVGTRDIQYF
TRBV4-1	few	TRBJ1-5	CASSQVGPSANQPQHF
TRBV2	few	TRBJ1-4	CASSEALTGGNEKLFF
TRBV5-1	few	TRBJ1-1	CASSWGQGGNTEAFF
TRBV18	many	TRBJ1-1	CASSPPEGRAEAFF
TRBV12-3/TRBV12-4	few	TRBJ2-3	CASSGVSGTTDTQYF
TRBV6-5	many	TRBJ1-6	CASSRTGWVSPLHF
TRBV6-2/TRBV6-3	many	TRBJ1-1	CASSPRQSSEAFF
TRBV5-5	many	TRBJ1-4	CASSPGAGDEKLFF
TRBV3-1	NA	TRBJ1-1	CASSQELGSRRDVF
TRBV7-2	many	TRBJ1-1	CASSNDRSNTEAFF
TRBV2	few	TRBJ2-4	CASGRDRGPENIQYF
TRBV12-3/TRBV12-4	few	TRBJ1-5	CASLRGGQPQHF
TRBV5-1	NA	TRBJ2-1	CASSLGSGSYNEQFF